Each of the 25 T cell receptor beta chains below was sequenced from the same sample in a study of T cell repertoires in cytomegalovirus infection. No antigen is known for these receptors. TCRdb re-analysed the reads in MiXCR, keeping a single row per CDR3 protein. The sample carries under 150,000 distinct CDR3 sequences, approximately 24% recorded once. The sample was PBMCs, sequenced either directly or after in vitro stimulation (not recorded which). The receptors shown here come from a human donor in good health (CMV status not recorded). Some clones in this sample may be carry-over from other donors' samples.

J is TRBJ2-1 and V is TRBV7-6, with 8 nucleotides matching TRBD2. V lost 5 bases and J lost 12; bases outside the gene matches: 18. This CDR3 has 16 residues. The V gene's germline CDR1 is SGHVS and CDR2 FNYEAQ. The CDR3 DNA sequence: TGTGCCAGCAGCCCTATCGGACTAGCAGGTGGTGGCGGGCAGTTCTTC. Amino acids: CASSPIGLAGGGGQFF.

V gene TRBV6-2 or TRBV6-3 combines with J gene TRBJ2-7; 11 positions match TRBD2. The CDR3 runs to 14 residues. CDR1 is MNHEY, CDR2 SVGEGT, per germline. For the CDR3, the DNA is TGTGCCGGCAGTTACGGCCTAGCGGGAGGCGAGCAGTACGTC. Protein: CAGSYGLAGGEQYV.

This clonotype was observed at least ten times. The genes are TRBV7-3 and TRBJ2-5; 8 nucleotides align to TRBD1. V shed 5 bases, J shed 5 bases, and the junction held 4 bases outside the gene matches. Looked up from germline, CDR1 is SGHTA and CDR2 is FQGTGA. CDR3 size: 13 residues. CDR3 loop: CASSPGQGETQYF. The CDR3 nucleotides are TGTGCCAGCAGCCCCGGACAGGGCGAGACCCAGTACTTC.

The rearrangement links TRBV28 to TRBJ2-4; D is ambiguous. The germline CDR1 and CDR2 sequences are MDHEN and SYDVKM. The CDR3 consists of 16 residues. V lost 4 bases and J 0 bases, leaving 13 bases between the germline ends. Here the CDR3 reads CASSSPEALAKNIQYF. CDR3 coding DNA: TGTGCCAGCAGTTCCCCCGAGGCTCTAGCCAAAAACATTCAGTACTTC.

This clonotype has ten or more counts. The CDR3 DNA reads as TGCGCCAGCAGCCAAGTTGGATTACAGGCGACAGAAAAACTGTTTTTT. It specifies CASSQVGLQATEKLFF. The V gene is TRBV4-1, the J gene TRBJ1-4; D possibly corresponds to TRBD1 (5 bases). V was cut by 1 base and J by 8 bases, with 17 bases left in between. CDR1 is MGHRA and CDR2 is YSYEKL in the germline V gene. The CDR3 is 16 amino acids.

This clonotype was counted many times. The chain carries TRBV4-1 and TRBJ2-7, with 9 nucleotides matching TRBD1. With 1 base clipped from V and 0 bases from J, the junction kept 10 bases outside the gene matches. Germline assignment: CDR1 MGHRA and CDR2 YSYEKL. The CDR3 sequence is 18 residues long. DNA of the CDR3: TGCGCCAGCAGCCAAGGAGGGACAGGGACGTCTTCCTCCTACGAGCAGTACTTC. Its protein product is CASSQGGTGTSSSYEQYF.

The V gene is TRBV10-3, the J gene TRBJ1-3; TRBD1 aligns across 9 bases. Germline CDR1 ENHRY, CDR2 SYGVKD. This CDR3 comprises 17 residues. Trimming cost V 6 bases and J 0 bases; bases outside gene matches: 9. The CDR3 region is CAIRRTGATGSGNTIYF. CDR3 nucleotides: TGTGCCATCAGGAGGACAGGGGCTACCGGCTCTGGAAACACCATATATTTT.

The chain employs TRBV12-3 or TRBV12-4 and TRBJ2-1; D perhaps matches TRBD1 (5 bases). Trimming cost V 6 bases and J 4 bases, with 10 bases left between them. This CDR3 has 13 residues. This chain's CDR3 is CASREDTYNEQFF. For the CDR3, the DNA is TGTGCCAGCAGAGAGGACACATACAATGAGCAGTTCTTC.

The rearrangement links TRBV6-2 or TRBV6-3 to TRBJ1-1; D unresolved. The germline gives CDR1 MNHEY, CDR2 SVGEGT. The CDR3 consists of 15 residues. V shed 2 bases and J shed 5 bases, with 15 bases lying between them. CDR3 amino acids: CASSYAGSGETEAFF. In DNA form, the CDR3 reads TGTGCCAGCAGTTACGCGGGGTCCGGGGAAACTGAAGCTTTCTTT.

This clonotype was observed at least ten times. The chain has TRBV7-2 and TRBJ2-7; TRBD2 matches 9 bases. CDR1 and CDR2 from the germline V gene are SGHTA and FQGNSA. This CDR3 spans 15 amino acids. V dropped 1 base and J dropped 6; count of bases not matched to a gene: 7. In DNA form, the CDR3 reads TGTGCCAGCAGCTTAGGGTTTAGCGGGAGCGGCGAGCAGTACTTC. It specifies CASSLGFSGSGEQYF.

This clonotype came up a few times. The chain employs TRBV6-2 or TRBV6-3 and TRBJ1-1; D is unclear. V lost 3 bases to trimming and J lost 0 bases, with 8 bases between them. Germline V gene data show CDR1 as MNHEY and CDR2 as SVGEGT. The CDR3 totals 14 residues. CDR3 in DNA: TGTGCCAGCAGTTATACCGCGATGAACACTGAAGCTTTCTTT. Its protein is CASSYTAMNTEAFF.

This clonotype has ten or more counts. The CDR3 reads CASSYVNQTGGQETQYF. CDR3 DNA: TGTGCCAGCAGTTACGTTAATCAAACAGGGGGCCAAGAGACCCAGTACTTC. The chain is built from TRBV7-2 and TRBJ2-5; 8 positions match TRBD1. The CDR3 loop spans 17 amino acids. The germline V gene has CDR1 SGHTA and CDR2 FQGNSA. Trimming removed 6 bases from V and 1 base from J; junction bases left unmatched: 13.

This clonotype was seen repeatedly, ten times or more. V and J are TRBV7-2 and TRBJ1-1, with D possibly matching TRBD1 (6 bases). V lost 5 bases, J lost 4 bases, and 17 bases lay in between. The CDR3 consists of 15 residues. Germline CDR1 and CDR2: SGHTA and FQGNSA. The CDR3 DNA follows: TGTGCCAGCAGCCCCCGGGGGGGGGCGGGCACTGAAGCTTTCTTT. Residues: CASSPRGGAGTEAFF.

This clonotype was seen many times. The chain uses TRBV7-2 and TRBJ2-2, with D tentatively TRBD1 or TRBD2 (5 bases each). Germline assignment: CDR1 SGHTA and CDR2 FQGNSA. The V end was cut by 5 bases, the J end by 0 bases, with 16 bases between. This CDR3 comprises 17 residues. The chain's CDR3 is CASSPRPRGTNTGELFF. CDR3 coding DNA: TGTGCCAGCAGCCCGCGCCCGAGGGGTACGAACACCGGGGAGCTGTTTTTT.

The chain recombines TRBV28 with TRBJ2-5, with D maybe TRBD2 (7 bases). CDR3 length: 15 residues. Per germline, CDR1 MDHEN and CDR2 SYDVKM. V was cut by 5 bases and J by 5 bases, with 18 bases left in between. This CDR3 reads CASSLWGGLGETQYF. CDR3 nucleotides: TGTGCCAGCAGTCTCTGGGGGGGCCTGGGGGAGACCCAGTACTTC.

This clonotype was found a few times. V and J are TRBV18 and TRBJ2-1, with D maybe TRBD1 (6 bases). This CDR3 is 15 amino acids long. Trimming cost V 4 bases and J 6 bases, with 16 bases left between them. Germline CDR1 reads KGHSH; CDR2 reads LQKENI. The CDR3 sequence: CASSLVQGGSNEQFF. As DNA, the CDR3 is TGTGCCAGCTCACTTGTACAGGGTGGTTCCAATGAGCAGTTCTTC.

There are a few counts of this clonotype. V usage is TRBV7-2 and J usage is TRBJ2-1, with TRBD2 matching 10 bases. CDR3 size: 16 residues. In germline, CDR1 is SGHTA, CDR2 FQGNSA. V lost 5 bases to trimming and J lost 3 bases; unmatched junction nucleotides: 7. CDR3 loop: CASSTTSGEDYNEQFF. CDR3 nucleotides: TGTGCCAGCAGCACTACTAGCGGGGAGGACTACAATGAGCAGTTCTTC.

The chain couples TRBV15 to TRBJ1-2; unclear D gene. With 3 bases removed from V and 4 bases from J, the gap between germline ends came to 15 bases. Per the germline V gene, CDR1 is LNHNV and CDR2 is YYDKDF (reference sequence). CDR3 length equals 15 residues. CDR3 loop: CATSRGSEILYGYTF. For the CDR3, the DNA is TGTGCCACCAGCAGGGGGAGTGAGATCCTCTATGGCTACACCTTC.

This clonotype has ten or more counts. V gene TRBV28 combines with J gene TRBJ2-3; D not certain. Germline assignment: CDR1 MDHEN and CDR2 SYDVKM. The CDR3 runs to 15 residues. Trimming pared 6 bases from V and 2 bases from J, leaving 15 bases between. The DNA for the CDR3 is TGTGCCAGCAGCCCTACCTTACTAAACACAGATACGCAGTATTTT. Translated: CASSPTLLNTDTQYF.

The table lists this clonotype with a few counts. V is TRBV6-2 or TRBV6-3 and J is TRBJ2-3, with 9 nucleotides matching TRBD1. This CDR3 is built from 15 residues. After removal of 6 bases from V and 3 bases from J, the junction contained 7 bases not matched to a gene. Germline values: CDR1 MNHEY, CDR2 SVGEGT. CDR3 loop: CASSFGQGKTDTQYF. CDR3 bases: TGTGCCAGCAGCTTCGGACAGGGGAAAACAGATACGCAGTATTTT.

The chain has TRBV6-2 or TRBV6-3 and TRBJ2-5, with 7 bases lining up with TRBD1. CDR3 length equals 13 residues. Unmatched junction bases numbered 5, after V lost 8 bases and J lost 2 bases. CDR1 is MNHEY, CDR2 SVGEGT, per germline. The CDR3 sequence is CASGTALQETQYF. CDR3 DNA sequence: TGTGCCAGCGGGACAGCCCTTCAAGAGACCCAGTACTTC.

This clonotype occurred a few times. The rearrangement links TRBV4-3 to TRBJ2-3; D is possibly TRBD2 (5 bases). Trimming took off 0 bases at V and 1 base at J, with 11 bases between the two ends. The germline V gene encodes CDR1 LGHNA and CDR2 YSLEER. CDR3 length: 16 amino acids. The CDR3 nucleotides read TGCGCCAGCAGCCAAGAGGTGAGCGGACGCACAGATACGCAGTATTTT. It yields the protein CASSQEVSGRTDTQYF.

The chain employs TRBV29-1 and TRBJ2-1, with 8 bases identical to TRBD2. Germline V gene data show CDR1 as SQVTM and CDR2 as ANQGSEA. CDR3 size: 13 residues. Unmatched junction bases numbered 3, after V lost 7 bases and J lost 1 base. This CDR3 is CSGSGTSYNEQFF. The CDR3 DNA reads TGCAGCGGTAGCGGGACTTCCTACAATGAGCAGTTCTTC.

Regarding this clonotype: A junction boundary mismatches the germline segment, possibly from a read error. In nucleotides, the CDR3 is TGTGCTAGCAGCTCGGGACTAGCGGTCCAAGAGACCCAGTACTTC. Translated: CASSSGLAVQETQYF. V is TRBV7-7 and J is TRBJ2-5, with 11 bases aligning to TRBD2. The length of the CDR3 is 15 residues. Germline assignment: CDR1 SSHAT and CDR2 FNYEAQ (reference sequence).

This clonotype appeared a few times. This sequence joins TRBV6-1 and TRBJ1-5; D not resolved. The germline V gene encodes CDR1 MNHNS and CDR2 SASEGT. Trimming pared 4 bases from V and 2 bases from J, leaving 9 bases between. This CDR3 comprises 14 residues. The CDR3, as DNA: TGTGCCAGCAGTGCCGCCGGGGGCAATCAGCCCCAGCATTTT. The encoded protein is CASSAAGGNQPQHF.